These 26 T cell receptor beta chains were sequenced from one sample in a study of monozygotic twins with inflammatory bowel disease. Each CDR3 protein gets one entry in TCRdb, which reprocessed the 5' RACE reads and gives no DNA. This sample carries about 440,000 distinct CDR3 sequences, with about 2.4% going to the ten biggest clones. Material for sequencing was blood. The receptors originated from a human donor with ulcerative colitis or Crohn's disease, or a healthy co-twin of an affected twin (not recorded which).

V and J are TRBV27 and TRBJ1-1. The CDR3 runs to 13 residues. CDR1 MNHEY and CDR2 SMNVEV come from the germline V gene (reference sequence). The CDR3 sequence is CASSLSHYTEAFF.

J is TRBJ2-7 and V is TRBV5-1; the TCRdb D gene call, TRBD2, has no DNA to confirm it. This CDR3 comprises 18 residues. Germline loops: CDR1 SGHRS, CDR2 YFSETQ. The CDR3 sequence: CASSLKSLSSGSIGEQYF. Combining the CDR3 with reference TRBV5-1 and TRBJ2-7 gives the whole variable domain KAGVTQTPRYLIKTRGQQVTLSCSPISGHRSVSWYQQTPGQGLQFLFEYFSETQRNKGNFPGRFSGRQFSNSRSEMNVSTLELGDSALYLCASSLKSLSSGSIGEQYFGPGTRLTVT.

This chain uses TRBV5-5 with TRBJ2-1; TCRdb designates TRBD1, a call that cannot be tested without DNA. CDR3 size: 15 residues. The germline CDR1 and CDR2 sequences are SGHKS and YYEKEE (reference sequence). This chain's CDR3 is CASSLYGGVGNEQFF.

The CDR3 spells CSSGGPETQYF. This sequence joins TRBV29-1 and TRBJ2-5; TCRdb outputs TRBD2, but without DNA this stays unchecked. From germline, CDR1 is SQVTM and CDR2 ANQGSEA. The CDR3 loop spans 11 amino acids.

The V gene is TRBV2, the J gene TRBJ2-1. Germline values: CDR1 SNHLY, CDR2 FYNNEI. The CDR3 is 14 amino acids. The chain's CDR3 is CASTSPGSYNEQFF.

This chain connects TRBV3-1 to TRBJ1-2; the D gene TCRdb calls, TRBD1, cannot be checked with no DNA. Germline CDR1 and CDR2: LGHDT and YNNKEL (reference sequence). This CDR3 has 14 amino acids. CDR3 in amino acids: CASSQGQQNYGYTF.

The chain carries TRBV11-2 and TRBJ2-5; TCRdb calls TRBD1, which cannot be checked without DNA. Germline CDR1 is SGHAT and CDR2 is FQNNGV. The CDR3 loop spans 15 amino acids. The CDR3 reads CASSLIRGPVETQYF.

The V call is TRBV27, the J call TRBJ1-1; TCRdb picks TRBD1, but there is no DNA to check that call. This CDR3 comprises 18 residues. Germline CDR1 reads MNHEY; CDR2 reads SMNVEV (reference sequence). CDR3 region: CASSFRGVEGAMNTEAFF.

The rearrangement joins TRBV7-2 to TRBJ2-3; TCRdb indicates TRBD1, and absent DNA this call remains unverified. This CDR3 is built from 17 residues. The germline gives CDR1 SGHTA, CDR2 FQGNSA. The CDR3 region is CASSLRAGQSRTDTQYF. The full variable domain, in which reference TRBV7-2 and TRBJ2-3 provide the parts outside the CDR3, is GAGVSQSPSNKVTEKGKDVELRCDPISGHTALYWYRQSLGQGLEFLIYFQGNSAPDKSGLPSDRFSAERTGGSVSTLTIQRTQQEDSAVYLCASSLRAGQSRTDTQYFGPGTRLTVL.

This chain connects TRBV7-8 to TRBJ1-1; TCRdb's D call of TRBD1 is untestable without DNA. The CDR3 sequence is 15 residues long. Germline loops: CDR1 SGHVS, CDR2 FQNEAQ. CDR3: CASSWYRGANTEAFF. Full variable domain (outside the CDR3, taken from reference TRBV7-8 and TRBJ1-1): GAGVSQSPRYKVAKRGQDVALRCDPISGHVSLFWYQQALGQGPEFLTYFQNEAQLDKSGLPSDRFFAERPEGSVSTLKIQRTQQEDSAVYLCASSWYRGANTEAFFGQGTRLTVV.

The chain employs TRBV19 and TRBJ1-4. CDR1 and CDR2 from the germline V gene are LNHDA and SQIVND (reference sequence). The CDR3 contains 14 residues. The CDR3 reads CASSIDSSNEKLFF.

The rearrangement links TRBV29-1 to TRBJ2-7; TCRdb picks TRBD2, but there is no DNA to check that call. Germline-derived CDR1 and CDR2 are SQVTM and ANQGSEA. The CDR3 consists of 14 residues. CDR3 sequence: CSVEDSAGTSEQYF.

The chain's CDR3 is CASSYLVGRESGYTF. The gene calls are TRBV6-5 and TRBJ1-2. This CDR3 has 15 amino acids. Germline CDR1 is MNHEY and CDR2 is SVGAGI.

The CDR3 is CASSLDGVSNFSPQYF. The chain links TRBV5-1 to TRBJ2-3. Germline loops: CDR1 SGHRS, CDR2 YFSETQ. The CDR3 totals 16 residues.

The V and J genes are TRBV5-1 and TRBJ2-2; the D call of TRBD2 rests on TCRdb alone, since no DNA is present to check it. The CDR3 is 15 residues long. CDR1 is SGHRS and CDR2 is YFSETQ in the germline V gene. The CDR3: CASSRLAANTGELFF.

V gene TRBV18 combines with J gene TRBJ1-1; TCRdb outputs TRBD1, but without DNA this stays unchecked. Germline CDR1 is KGHSH and CDR2 is LQKENI. The length of the CDR3 is 13 residues. CDR3 amino acids: CASRGQENTEAFF.

The chain uses TRBV5-4 and TRBJ2-1; the TRBD1 assignment by TCRdb is unverifiable without DNA. Germline V gene data show CDR1 as SGHNT and CDR2 as YYREEE (reference sequence). The CDR3 extends over 15 amino acids. The CDR3 protein is CASSGEGQGYNEQFF.

The gene calls are TRBV10-3 and TRBJ1-2; there is no DNA to check the TCRdb D call of TRBD1. The CDR3 has 15 amino acids. Germline V CDR1 and CDR2: ENHRY, SYGVKD. This chain's CDR3 is CAIKPGTGSGYGYTF.

This chain joins TRBV7-2 and TRBJ1-1; there is no DNA to check the TCRdb D call of TRBD1. Germline loops: CDR1 SGHTA, CDR2 FQGNSA. The CDR3 contains 15 residues. The CDR3 region is CASSSQGGLGAEAFF.

This CDR3 reads CASSLGTHADTQYF. The V and J genes are TRBV7-2 and TRBJ2-3. Germline V gives CDR1 SGHTA, CDR2 FQGNSA. The CDR3 spans 14 residues.

V and J are TRBV7-8 and TRBJ2-3; the D call from TCRdb, TRBD2, cannot be confirmed without DNA. CDR1 SGHVS and CDR2 FQNEAQ come from the germline V gene. CDR3 size: 12 residues. CDR3 loop: CASSFGRAVWYF.

CDR3 sequence reads: CSASVQGSPLHF. The chain recombines TRBV20-1 with TRBJ1-6; TCRdb proposes TRBD1, but this gene call is untestable without DNA. Germline CDR1 and CDR2: DFQATT and SNEGSKA (reference sequence). This CDR3 contains 12 residues.

J is TRBJ2-2 and V is TRBV5-4; absent DNA, TCRdb's TRBD2 call cannot be checked. This CDR3 has 20 residues. CDR1 SGHNT and CDR2 YYREEE come from the germline V gene (reference sequence). CDR3 loop: CASSLAWGLAGGSNTGELFF.

The V call is TRBV10-3, the J call TRBJ1-2; TCRdb picks TRBD1, but there is no DNA to check that call. Per the germline V gene, CDR1 is ENHRY and CDR2 is SYGVKD. CDR3 length: 13 residues. The CDR3: CAISDQGDYGYTF.

The J gene is TRBJ1-1, the V gene TRBV3-1. The CDR3 contains 14 residues. Looked up from germline, CDR1 is LGHDT and CDR2 is YNNKEL (reference sequence). The CDR3 reads CASSQVSLDTEAFF.

The gene calls are TRBV24-1 and TRBJ1-5; TCRdb designates TRBD1, a call that cannot be tested without DNA. CDR3 length: 13 residues. CDR1 and CDR2 from the germline V gene are KGHDR and SFDVKD. This CDR3 reads CATSRQGGQPQHF.